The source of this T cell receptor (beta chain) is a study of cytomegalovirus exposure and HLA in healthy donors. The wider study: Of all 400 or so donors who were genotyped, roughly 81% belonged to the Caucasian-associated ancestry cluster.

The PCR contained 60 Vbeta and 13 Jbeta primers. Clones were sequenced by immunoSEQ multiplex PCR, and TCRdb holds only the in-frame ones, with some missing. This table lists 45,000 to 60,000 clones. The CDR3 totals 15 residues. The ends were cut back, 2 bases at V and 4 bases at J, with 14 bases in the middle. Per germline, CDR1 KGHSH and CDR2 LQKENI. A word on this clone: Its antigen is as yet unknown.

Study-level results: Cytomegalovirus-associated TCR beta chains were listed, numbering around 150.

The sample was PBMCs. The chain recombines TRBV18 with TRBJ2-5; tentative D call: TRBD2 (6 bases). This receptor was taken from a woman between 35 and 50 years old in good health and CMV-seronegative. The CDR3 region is CASSPRSTGGETQYF. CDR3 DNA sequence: TGTGCCAGCTCACCAAGGTCAACCGGGGGAGAGACCCAGTACTTC.